Following are 24 T cell receptor beta chains from one sample sequenced in a study of CD8+ T cells in alopecia areata. Treatment defined: oral pan-JAK inhibitor, 5-10 mg twice daily. Once RNA had been extracted, it was reverse transcribed into cDNA to act as the sequencing template. Sequencing used immunoSEQ multiplex PCR; TCRdb keeps in-frame clones, though not all of them. The sample consists of 110,000 to 150,000 clones, around half of them appearing once. This sample comprised CD8+ T cells sorted from blood, obtained at week 4, from a patient treated with tofacitinib. All receptors derive from a human donor with alopecia areata.

The chain carries TRBV27 and TRBJ1-1, with 9 bases fitting TRBD1. The CDR3 is made up of 15 amino acids. CDR1 MNHEY and CDR2 SMNVEV come from the germline V gene (reference sequence). V lost 2 bases, J lost 3 bases, and 4 bases stayed unmatched. CDR3 sequence reads: CASSLQTGGYTEAFF. DNA of the CDR3: TGTGCCAGCAGTTTACAGACAGGGGGGTACACTGAAGCTTTCTTT.

This chain connects TRBV29-1 to TRBJ2-2; 10 bases align to TRBD2. The CDR3 spans 13 residues. Germline V gene data show CDR1 as SQVTM and CDR2 as ANQGSEA. V was clipped by 5 bases and J by 4 bases; unmatched bases: 1. The CDR3 sequence: CSVRLAGTGELFF. The CDR3 coding sequence is TGCAGCGTTCGACTAGCGGGCACCGGGGAGCTGTTTTTT.

This clone was seen only a few times. The J gene is TRBJ2-1, the V gene TRBV19; D gene unclear. Germline V CDR1 and CDR2: LNHDA, SQIVND (reference sequence). V lost 1 base, J lost 5 bases, and 6 bases lay in between. The CDR3 is 13 residues long. The CDR3 is CASSIVSNNEQFF. The CDR3 DNA sequence: TGTGCCAGTAGTATAGTCAGCAACAATGAGCAGTTCTTC.

The rearrangement joins TRBV11-2 to TRBJ2-1, with a tentative D call TRBD2 (7 bases). The V gene lost 5 bases and the J gene lost 5 bases, with 10 bases spanning the gap. The CDR3 length is 13 residues. The germline V gene has CDR1 SGHAT and CDR2 FQNNGV. In DNA form, the CDR3 reads TGTGCCAGCAGCCGGGGGGCGAACAATGAGCAGTTCTTC. This sequence encodes CASSRGANNEQFF.

The V and J genes are TRBV30 and TRBJ1-3; D gene unclear. Looked up from germline, CDR1 is GTSNPN and CDR2 is SVGIG (reference sequence). The CDR3 covers 14 residues. The CDR3 loop is CVRSGRGCGNTIYF. Written as DNA, the CDR3 is TGTGTCCGCTCGGGTCGGGGATGTGGAAACACCATATATTTT.

This chain joins TRBV7-9 and TRBJ2-1; 8 nucleotides align to TRBD2. CDR3 length: 12 amino acids. The V gene's germline CDR1 is SEHNR and CDR2 FQNEAQ (reference sequence). V lost 5 bases and J lost 8; bases outside the gene matches: 2. The CDR3 DNA is TGTGCCAGCAGCCTGGGACTAGATGAGCAGTTCTTC. Its protein product is CASSLGLDEQFF.

V usage is TRBV30 and J usage is TRBJ2-1; D gene unclear. V was pared by 0 bases and J by 9 bases, with 9 bases between. The CDR3 extends over 12 amino acids. The germline V gene encodes CDR1 GTSNPN and CDR2 SVGIG (reference sequence). CDR3 loop: CAWSVGRTEQFF. CDR3 nucleotide sequence: TGTGCCTGGAGTGTAGGGCGGACTGAGCAGTTCTTC.

The rearrangement joins TRBV13 to TRBJ1-6; TRBD1 aligns across 9 bases. Germline CDR1 is PRHDT and CDR2 is FYEKMQ (reference sequence). Germline trimming cut 5 bases from V and 8 bases from J; bases unmatched to any gene: 7. This CDR3 spans 15 amino acids. The CDR3 region has the DNA TGTGCCAGCAGCGCGGGACAGGGACTCTATTCACCCCTCCACTTT. Its protein product is CASSAGQGLYSPLHF.

This clone has only a few counts. The rearrangement joins TRBV29-1 to TRBJ2-1; D possibly corresponds to TRBD2 (5 bases). The CDR3 sequence is 13 residues long. Trimming took 6 bases from V and 1 from J, leaving 10 bases between them. Germline values: CDR1 SQVTM, CDR2 ANQGSEA. CDR3 residues: CSVDEGSYNEQFF. The CDR3 nucleotides are TGCAGCGTAGACGAGGGTTCCTACAATGAGCAGTTCTTC.

With regard to this clone: Other DNA sequences in this sample translate to the same CDR3. The rearrangement links TRBV27 to TRBJ2-3; D remains ambiguous. CDR1 is MNHEY, CDR2 SMNVEV, per germline (reference sequence). Trimming removed 2 bases from V and 0 bases from J, with 3 bases in between. The CDR3 spans 13 residues. This CDR3 reads CASSLLSTDTQYF. The CDR3 DNA follows: TGTGCCAGCAGTTTACTAAGCACAGATACGCAGTATTTT.

This chain joins TRBV5-6 and TRBJ1-2; D possibly corresponds to TRBD1 (6 bases). Per germline, CDR1 SGHDT and CDR2 YYEEEE. V gave up 0 bases and J gave up 4 bases, with 10 bases separating them. This CDR3 contains 14 residues. CDR3 residues: CASSLDVRGYGYTF. The CDR3 DNA reads TGTGCCAGCAGCTTGGATGTCAGGGGCTATGGCTACACCTTC.

The CDR3 DNA is TGCAGCGTTGCTCCTAAGAGCTCCTACGAGCAGTACTTC. Encoded protein: CSVAPKSSYEQYF. The chain couples TRBV29-1 to TRBJ2-7; D remains unclear. The ends were cut back, 4 bases at V and 0 bases at J, with 10 bases in the middle. Germline V CDR1 and CDR2: SQVTM, ANQGSEA. The CDR3 length is 13 residues.

Comments on this clone: The same CDR3 can be traced to other DNA sequences in this sample. V usage is TRBV4-1 and J usage is TRBJ1-5; D gene ambiguous. Trimming removed 1 base at V and 6 bases at J, with 7 bases between. The germline CDR1 and CDR2 sequences are MGHRA and YSYEKL. The CDR3 covers 13 residues. The CDR3 nucleotides read TGCGCCAGCAGCCAAGGGGGTGGTCAGCCCCAGCATTTT. It codes for CASSQGGGQPQHF.

This sequence joins TRBV6-6 and TRBJ1-5, with D possibly matching TRBD1 (5 bases). This CDR3 is built from 16 residues. The germline V and J ends were trimmed by 6 bases and 0 bases, with 15 bases remaining between them. Germline-derived CDR1 and CDR2 are MNHNY and SVGAGI (reference sequence). CDR3 loop: CASRSPQGNSNQPQHF. The CDR3 coding sequence is TGTGCCAGCAGATCCCCGCAGGGAAATAGCAATCAGCCCCAGCATTTT.

The chain has TRBV30 and TRBJ1-5, with no clear D. Trimming removed 3 bases from V and 0 bases from J, with 15 bases in between. This CDR3 comprises 16 residues. The germline V gene encodes CDR1 GTSNPN and CDR2 SVGIG (reference sequence). The CDR3 spells CAWSPPEAYSNQPQHF. CDR3 coding DNA: TGTGCCTGGAGCCCTCCCGAGGCATATAGCAATCAGCCCCAGCATTTT.

V is TRBV11-2 and J is TRBJ1-2; D unclear. V was shortened by 5 bases and J by 7 bases, with 14 bases between the two germline ends. Germline CDR1 reads SGHAT; CDR2 reads FQNNGV. The CDR3 sequence is 13 residues long. This CDR3 is CASSTRQVPGYTF. Written as DNA, the CDR3 is TGTGCCAGCAGCACCCGCCAGGTGCCTGGCTACACCTTC.

The chain combines TRBV27 with TRBJ1-2; TRBD1 might be the D (6 bases). The germline V and J ends were trimmed by 2 bases and 4 bases, with 11 bases remaining between them. The CDR3 length is 14 residues. The germline V gene encodes CDR1 MNHEY and CDR2 SMNVEV (reference sequence). CDR3 DNA sequence: TGTGCCAGCAGTTTAGGGGGCCCTACCTATGGCTACACCTTC. This gives the protein CASSLGGPTYGYTF.

The chain employs TRBV27 and TRBJ2-1; 10 nucleotides line up with TRBD2. Germline CDR1 reads MNHEY; CDR2 reads SMNVEV (reference sequence). The ends lost 3 bases at V and 3 bases at J; junction bases unmatched: 2. CDR3 length: 15 residues. The CDR3 DNA reads as TGTGCCAGCAGTTTTCCTAGCGGGGGCTACAATGAGCAGTTCTTC. Protein: CASSFPSGGYNEQFF.

CDR3 residues: CASEGAGRKTQYF. As DNA, the CDR3 is TGTGCCAGCGAGGGGGCAGGGCGGAAGACCCAGTACTTC. This sequence joins TRBV13 and TRBJ2-5, with 7 bases matching TRBD1. Germline-derived CDR1 and CDR2 are PRHDT and FYEKMQ (reference sequence). The CDR3 loop spans 13 amino acids. The V gene end was trimmed by 8 bases and the J gene end by 6 bases; junction bases not matched to a gene: 9.

The genes are TRBV11-2 and TRBJ1-2; the D gene is possibly TRBD1 (5 bases). Germline V gene data show CDR1 as SGHAT and CDR2 as FQNNGV. V was trimmed by 1 base and J by 2 bases, leaving 17 bases between them. This CDR3 is 17 amino acids long. CDR3 protein: CASSLGPRGTPNYGYTF. The CDR3, as DNA: TGTGCCAGCAGCTTAGGCCCGCGGGGCACCCCGAACTATGGCTACACCTTC.

This chain links TRBV13 with TRBJ2-7, with TRBD1 as a possible D gene (6 bases). CDR1 and CDR2 from the germline V gene are PRHDT and FYEKMQ (reference sequence). The CDR3 consists of 15 residues. Trimming removed 3 bases at V and 2 bases at J, with 14 bases between. CDR3 DNA: TGTGCCAGCAGCTTGGGACACTTCGGGGCCTACGAGCAGTACTTC. Protein sequence: CASSLGHFGAYEQYF.

This chain joins TRBV30 and TRBJ1-1, with D unclear. This CDR3 comprises 12 residues. With 5 bases removed from V and 0 bases from J, the gap between germline ends came to 7 bases. Germline assignment: CDR1 GTSNPN and CDR2 SVGIG (reference sequence). The CDR3 spells CAWGRLNTEAFF. As DNA, the CDR3 is TGTGCCTGGGGACGGCTGAACACTGAAGCTTTCTTT.

The genes are TRBV11-2 and TRBJ2-3, with 8 nucleotides matching TRBD2. This CDR3 comprises 16 residues. Germline V gives CDR1 SGHAT, CDR2 FQNNGV. The V and J ends lost 1 base and 4 bases, in that order; junction bases with no gene match: 7. CDR3 nucleotides: TGTGCCAGCAGCTTAGTGGAACGGGGGGGGTCAGATACGCAGTATTTT. Its protein product is CASSLVERGGSDTQYF.

This clone was seen a handful of times. The chain is built from TRBV5-1 and TRBJ2-4; D is possibly TRBD2 (5 bases). This CDR3 region has 14 residues. The ends were cut back, 0 bases at V and 7 bases at J, with 11 bases in the middle. Germline V gives CDR1 SGHRS, CDR2 YFSETQ. The CDR3 loop reads CASSLAREGNIQYF. The CDR3 region has the DNA TGCGCCAGCAGCTTGGCACGGGAAGGGAACATTCAGTACTTC.